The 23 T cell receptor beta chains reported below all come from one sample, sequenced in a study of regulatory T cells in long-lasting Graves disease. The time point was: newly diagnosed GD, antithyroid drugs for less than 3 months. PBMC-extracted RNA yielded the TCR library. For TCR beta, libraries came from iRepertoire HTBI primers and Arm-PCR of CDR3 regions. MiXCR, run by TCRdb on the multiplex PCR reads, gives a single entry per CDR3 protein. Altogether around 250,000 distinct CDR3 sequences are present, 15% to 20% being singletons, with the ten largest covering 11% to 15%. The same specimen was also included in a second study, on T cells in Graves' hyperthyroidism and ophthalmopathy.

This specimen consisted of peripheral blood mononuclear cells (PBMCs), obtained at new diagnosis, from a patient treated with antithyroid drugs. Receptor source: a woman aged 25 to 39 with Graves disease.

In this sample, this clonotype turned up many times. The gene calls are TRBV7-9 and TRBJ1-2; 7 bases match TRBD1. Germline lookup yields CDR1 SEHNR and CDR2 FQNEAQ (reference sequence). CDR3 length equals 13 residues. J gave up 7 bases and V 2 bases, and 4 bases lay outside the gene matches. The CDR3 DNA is TGTGCCAGCAGCTTAAGGGACAGACCTGGCTACACCTTC. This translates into CASSLRDRPGYTF.

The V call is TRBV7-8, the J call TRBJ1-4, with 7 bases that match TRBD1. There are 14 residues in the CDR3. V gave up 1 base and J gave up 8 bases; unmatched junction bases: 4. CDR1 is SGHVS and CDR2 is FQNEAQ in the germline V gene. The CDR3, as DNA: TGTGCCAGCAGCTTAGTGACAGGGAACGAAAAACTGTTTTTT. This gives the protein CASSLVTGNEKLFF.

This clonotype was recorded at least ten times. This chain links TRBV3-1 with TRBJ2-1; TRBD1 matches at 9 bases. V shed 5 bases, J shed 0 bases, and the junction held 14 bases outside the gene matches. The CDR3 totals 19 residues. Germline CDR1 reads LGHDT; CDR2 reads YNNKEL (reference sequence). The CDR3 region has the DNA TGTGCCAGCAGCGGGGGCGGACGACAGGGGGTTACCTCCTACAATGAGCAGTTCTTC. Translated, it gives CASSGGGRQGVTSYNEQFF.

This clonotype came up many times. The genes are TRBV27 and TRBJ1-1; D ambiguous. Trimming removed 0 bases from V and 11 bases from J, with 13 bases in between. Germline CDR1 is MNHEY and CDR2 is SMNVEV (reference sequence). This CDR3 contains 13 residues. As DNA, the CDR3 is TGTGCCAGCAGTTTATCTCTGGCAACCTGGGCTTTCTTT. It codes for CASSLSLATWAFF.

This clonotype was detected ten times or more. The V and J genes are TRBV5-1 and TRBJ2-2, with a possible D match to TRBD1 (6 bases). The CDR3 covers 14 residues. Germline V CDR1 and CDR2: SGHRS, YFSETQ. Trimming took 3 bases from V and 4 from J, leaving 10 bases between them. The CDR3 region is CASSWTAGTGELFF. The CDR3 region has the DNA TGCGCCAGCAGCTGGACAGCCGGCACCGGGGAGCTGTTTTTT.

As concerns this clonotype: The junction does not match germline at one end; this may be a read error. The CDR3 sequence: CASSRSVRLELTGKLFF. As DNA, the CDR3 is TGTGCCAGTAGTCGTTCCGTCAGGTTGGAGTTGACCGGGAAGCTGTTTTTT. The gene calls are TRBV19 and TRBJ2-2, with a weak D call TRBD2 (5 bases). CDR1 and CDR2 (germline): LNHDA, SQIVND (reference sequence). The CDR3 has 17 amino acids.

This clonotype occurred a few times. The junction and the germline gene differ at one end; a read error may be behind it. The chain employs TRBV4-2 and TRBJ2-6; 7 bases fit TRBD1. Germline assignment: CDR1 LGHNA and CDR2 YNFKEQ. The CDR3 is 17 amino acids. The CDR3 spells CASSQGTGASGANVPTF. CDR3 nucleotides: TGTGCCAGCAGCCAAGGGACAGGAGCTTCTGGGGCCAACGTCCCGACTTTC.

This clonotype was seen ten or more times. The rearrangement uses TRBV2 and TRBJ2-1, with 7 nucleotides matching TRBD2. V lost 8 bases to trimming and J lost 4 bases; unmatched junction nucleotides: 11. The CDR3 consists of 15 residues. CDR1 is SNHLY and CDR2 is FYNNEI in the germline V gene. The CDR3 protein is CASPPGTNPYNEQFF. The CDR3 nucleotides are TGTGCCAGCCCCCCCGGGACTAACCCATACAATGAGCAGTTCTTC. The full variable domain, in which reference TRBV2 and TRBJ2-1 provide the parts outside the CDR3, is EPEVTQTPSHQVTQMGQEVILRCVPISNHLYFYWYRQILGQKVEFLVSFYNNEISEKSEIFDDQFSVERPDGSNFTLKIRSTKLEDSAMYFCASPPGTNPYNEQFFGPGTRLTVL.

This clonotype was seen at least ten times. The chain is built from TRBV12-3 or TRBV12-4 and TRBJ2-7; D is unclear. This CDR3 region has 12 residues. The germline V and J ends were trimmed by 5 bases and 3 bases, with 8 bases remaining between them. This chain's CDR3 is CASSSNSYEQYF. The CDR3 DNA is TGTGCCAGCAGTAGTAACAGCTACGAGCAGTACTTC.

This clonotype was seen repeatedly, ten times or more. CDR3 in amino acids: CATRQSFEPYEQYF. CDR3 in DNA: TGTGCCACGAGACAGTCCTTTGAACCCTACGAGCAGTACTTC. This sequence joins TRBV15 and TRBJ2-7; D may be TRBD1 (5 bases). The CDR3 runs 14 residues. Trimming took 9 bases from V and 2 from J, leaving 17 bases between them. CDR1 and CDR2 from the germline V gene are LNHNV and YYDKDF (reference sequence).

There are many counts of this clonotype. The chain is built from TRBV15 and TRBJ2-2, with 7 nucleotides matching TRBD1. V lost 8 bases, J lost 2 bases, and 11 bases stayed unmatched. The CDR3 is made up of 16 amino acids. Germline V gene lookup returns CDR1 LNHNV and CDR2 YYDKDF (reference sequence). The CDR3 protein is CATGKPGTVNTGELFF. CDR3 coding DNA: TGTGCCACCGGCAAGCCCGGGACAGTAAACACCGGGGAGCTGTTTTTT.

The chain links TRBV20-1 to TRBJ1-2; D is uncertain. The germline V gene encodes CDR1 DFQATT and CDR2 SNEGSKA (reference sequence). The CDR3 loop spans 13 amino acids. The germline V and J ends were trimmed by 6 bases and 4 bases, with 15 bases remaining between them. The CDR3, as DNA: TGCAGTGCCACCGACCCAGCTATCTATGGCTACACCTTC. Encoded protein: CSATDPAIYGYTF.

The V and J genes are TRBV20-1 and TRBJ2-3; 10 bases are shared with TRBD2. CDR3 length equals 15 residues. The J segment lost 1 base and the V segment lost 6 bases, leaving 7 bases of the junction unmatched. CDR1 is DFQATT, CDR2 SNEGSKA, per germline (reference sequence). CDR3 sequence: CSASALAGGTDTQYF. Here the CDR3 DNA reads TGCAGTGCCTCTGCTCTAGCGGGGGGCACAGATACGCAGTATTTT.

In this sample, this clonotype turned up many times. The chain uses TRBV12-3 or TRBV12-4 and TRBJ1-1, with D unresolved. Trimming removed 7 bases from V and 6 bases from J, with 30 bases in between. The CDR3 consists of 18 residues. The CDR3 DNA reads TGTGCCAGCAAAACACTGACCGACATTCATGGTATTCTCCCTGAAGCTTTCTTT. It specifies CASKTLTDIHGILPEAFF.

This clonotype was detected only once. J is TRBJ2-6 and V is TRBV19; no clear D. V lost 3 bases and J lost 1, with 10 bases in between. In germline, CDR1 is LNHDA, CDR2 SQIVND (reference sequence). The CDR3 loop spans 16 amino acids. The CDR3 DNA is TGTGCCAGTAGTATTATTATAGGGTCTGGGGCCAACGTCCTGACTTTC. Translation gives CASSIIIGSGANVLTF.

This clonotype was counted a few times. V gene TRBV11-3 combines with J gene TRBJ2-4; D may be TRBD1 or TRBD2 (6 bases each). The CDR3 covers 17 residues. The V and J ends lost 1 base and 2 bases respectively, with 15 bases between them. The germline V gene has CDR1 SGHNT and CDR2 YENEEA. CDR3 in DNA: TGTGCCAGCAGCTTAGGGACCGGGGGCGATTCCAAAAACATTCAGTACTTC. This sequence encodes CASSLGTGGDSKNIQYF.

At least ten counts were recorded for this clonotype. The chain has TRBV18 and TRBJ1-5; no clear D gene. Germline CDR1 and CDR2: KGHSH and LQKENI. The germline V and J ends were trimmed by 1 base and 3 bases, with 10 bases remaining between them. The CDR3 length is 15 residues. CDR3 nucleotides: TGTGCCAGCTCACCACTTAAGGGTTACAATCAGCCCCAGCATTTT. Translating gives CASSPLKGYNQPQHF.

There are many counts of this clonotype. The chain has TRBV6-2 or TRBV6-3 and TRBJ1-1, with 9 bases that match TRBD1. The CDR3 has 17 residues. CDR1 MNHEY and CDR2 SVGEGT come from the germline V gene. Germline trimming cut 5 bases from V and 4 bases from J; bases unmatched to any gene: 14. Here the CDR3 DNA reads TGTGCCAGCAGTGTACGATACACAGGGGGCGCAACCACTGAAGCTTTCTTT. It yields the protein CASSVRYTGGATTEAFF.

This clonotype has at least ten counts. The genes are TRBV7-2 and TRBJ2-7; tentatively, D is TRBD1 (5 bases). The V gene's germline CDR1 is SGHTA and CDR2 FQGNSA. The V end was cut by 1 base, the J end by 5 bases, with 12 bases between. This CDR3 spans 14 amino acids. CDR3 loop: CASSLGTMIHEQYF. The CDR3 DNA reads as TGTGCCAGCAGCTTAGGGACAATGATCCACGAGCAGTACTTC. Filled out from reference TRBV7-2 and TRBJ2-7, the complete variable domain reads GAGVSQSPSNKVTEKGKDVELRCDPISGHTALYWYRQSLGQGLEFLIYFQGNSAPDKSGLPSDRFSAERTGGSVSTLTIQRTQQEDSAVYLCASSLGTMIHEQYFGPGTRLTVT.

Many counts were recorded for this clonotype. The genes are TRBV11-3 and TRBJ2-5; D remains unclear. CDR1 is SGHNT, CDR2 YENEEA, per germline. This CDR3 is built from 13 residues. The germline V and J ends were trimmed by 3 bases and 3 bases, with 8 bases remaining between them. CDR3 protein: CASSFHTEETQYF. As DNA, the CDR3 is TGTGCCAGCAGCTTCCACACCGAAGAGACCCAGTACTTC.

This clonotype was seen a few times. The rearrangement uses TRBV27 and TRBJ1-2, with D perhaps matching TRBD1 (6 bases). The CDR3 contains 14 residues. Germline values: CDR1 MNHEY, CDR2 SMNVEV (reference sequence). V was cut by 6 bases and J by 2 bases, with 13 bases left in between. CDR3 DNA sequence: TGTGCCAGCAGGGGGTTAGGGGGGAACTATGGCTACACCTTC. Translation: CASRGLGGNYGYTF.

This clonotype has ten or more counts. CDR3 bases: TGTGCCAGTAGTATAACAGGAGGTCACCTTAGCTCCTACAATGAGCAGTTCTTC. Protein: CASSITGGHLSSYNEQFF. V is TRBV19 and J is TRBJ2-1, with D perhaps matching TRBD1 or TRBD2 (5 bases each). This CDR3 spans 18 amino acids. The germline V gene encodes CDR1 LNHDA and CDR2 SQIVND (reference sequence). Trimming took 2 bases from V and 0 from J, leaving 17 bases between them.

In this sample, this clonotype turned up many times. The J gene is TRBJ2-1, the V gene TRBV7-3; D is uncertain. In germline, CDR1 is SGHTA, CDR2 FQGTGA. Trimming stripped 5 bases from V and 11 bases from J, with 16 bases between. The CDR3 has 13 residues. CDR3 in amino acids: CASSPTDFRKQFF. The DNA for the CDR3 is TGTGCCAGCAGCCCAACAGACTTCAGGAAGCAGTTCTTC. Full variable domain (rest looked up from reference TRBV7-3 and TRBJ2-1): GAGVSQTPSNKVTEKGKYVELRCDPISGHTALYWYRQSLGQGPEFLIYFQGTGAADDSGLPNDRFFAVRPEGSVSTLKIQRTERGDSAVYLCASSPTDFRKQFFGPGTRLTVL.